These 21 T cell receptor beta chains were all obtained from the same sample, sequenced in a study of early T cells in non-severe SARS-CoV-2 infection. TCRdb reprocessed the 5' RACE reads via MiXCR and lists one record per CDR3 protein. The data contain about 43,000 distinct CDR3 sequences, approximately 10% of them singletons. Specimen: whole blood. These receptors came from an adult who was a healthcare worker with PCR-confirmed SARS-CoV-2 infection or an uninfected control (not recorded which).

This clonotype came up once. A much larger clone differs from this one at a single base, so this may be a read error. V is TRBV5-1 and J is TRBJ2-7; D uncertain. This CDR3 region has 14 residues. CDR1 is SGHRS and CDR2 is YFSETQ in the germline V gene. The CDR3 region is CANSLADGNYEQYF. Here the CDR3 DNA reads TGCGCCAACAGCTTGGCGGACGGCAATTACGAGCAGTACTTC.

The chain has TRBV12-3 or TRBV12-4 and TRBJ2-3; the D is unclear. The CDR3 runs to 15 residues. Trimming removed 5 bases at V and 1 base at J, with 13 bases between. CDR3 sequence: CASSHISLGTDTQYF. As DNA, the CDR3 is TGTGCCAGCAGTCATATATCTCTCGGCACAGATACGCAGTATTTT.

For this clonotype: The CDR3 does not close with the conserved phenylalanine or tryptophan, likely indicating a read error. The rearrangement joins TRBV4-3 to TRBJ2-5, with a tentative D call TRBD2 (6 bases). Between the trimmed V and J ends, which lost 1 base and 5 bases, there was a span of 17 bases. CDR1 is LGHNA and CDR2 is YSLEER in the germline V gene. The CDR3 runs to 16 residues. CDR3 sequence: CASSQGTSSSVETQYL. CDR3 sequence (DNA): TGCGCCAGCAGCCAAGGCACCTCCTCTAGCGTTGAGACCCAGTACTTG.

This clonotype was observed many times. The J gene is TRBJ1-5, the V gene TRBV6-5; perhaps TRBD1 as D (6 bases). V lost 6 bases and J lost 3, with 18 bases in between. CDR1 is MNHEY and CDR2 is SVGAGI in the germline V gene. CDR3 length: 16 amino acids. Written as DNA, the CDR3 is TGTGCCAGCAGCCCTAGGGGGGTTCGGGCCAATCAGCCCCAGCATTTT. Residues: CASSPRGVRANQPQHF.

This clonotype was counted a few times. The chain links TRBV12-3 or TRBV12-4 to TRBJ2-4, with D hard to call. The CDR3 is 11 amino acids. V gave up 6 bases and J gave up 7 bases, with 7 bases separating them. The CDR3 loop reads CASSPGNIQYF. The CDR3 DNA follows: TGTGCCAGCAGCCCAGGCAACATTCAGTACTTC.

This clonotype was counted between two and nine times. CDR3 loop: CASSQAEGFGNSPLHF. The CDR3, as DNA: TGCGCCAGCAGCCAAGCTGAGGGTTTCGGTAATTCACCCCTCCACTTT. The chain uses TRBV4-1 and TRBJ1-6; D gene unclear. V lost 1 base and J 6 bases, leaving 13 bases between the germline ends. Germline V gene data show CDR1 as MGHRA and CDR2 as YSYEKL. The CDR3 sequence is 16 residues long.

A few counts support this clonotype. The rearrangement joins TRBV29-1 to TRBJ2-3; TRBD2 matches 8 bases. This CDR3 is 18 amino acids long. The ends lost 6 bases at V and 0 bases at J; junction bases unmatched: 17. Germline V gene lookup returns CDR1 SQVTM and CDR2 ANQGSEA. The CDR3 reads CSVGRIPVSGVSTDTQYF. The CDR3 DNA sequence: TGCAGCGTCGGTAGGATTCCCGTTAGCGGGGTTAGCACAGATACGCAGTATTTT.

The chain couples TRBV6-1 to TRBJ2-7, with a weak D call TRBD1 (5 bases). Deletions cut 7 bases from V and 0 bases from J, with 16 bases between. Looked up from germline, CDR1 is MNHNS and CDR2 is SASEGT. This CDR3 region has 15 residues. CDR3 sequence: CASTGTIRASYEQYF. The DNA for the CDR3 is TGTGCCAGCACCGGAACCATCAGGGCCTCCTACGAGCAGTACTTC.

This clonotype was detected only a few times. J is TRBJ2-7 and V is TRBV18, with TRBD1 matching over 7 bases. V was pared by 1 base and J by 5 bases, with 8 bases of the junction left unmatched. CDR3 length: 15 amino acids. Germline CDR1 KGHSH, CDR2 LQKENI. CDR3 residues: CASSPLPGGFNEQYF. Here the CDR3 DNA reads TGTGCCAGCTCACCACTGCCAGGGGGTTTCAACGAGCAGTACTTC.

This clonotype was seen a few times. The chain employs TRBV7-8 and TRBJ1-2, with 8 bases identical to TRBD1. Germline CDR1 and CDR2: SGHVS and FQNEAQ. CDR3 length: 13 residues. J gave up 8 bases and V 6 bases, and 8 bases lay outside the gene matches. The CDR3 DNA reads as TGTGCCAGCAGTGTGGACAGGGTCTACGGCTACACCTTC. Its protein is CASSVDRVYGYTF.

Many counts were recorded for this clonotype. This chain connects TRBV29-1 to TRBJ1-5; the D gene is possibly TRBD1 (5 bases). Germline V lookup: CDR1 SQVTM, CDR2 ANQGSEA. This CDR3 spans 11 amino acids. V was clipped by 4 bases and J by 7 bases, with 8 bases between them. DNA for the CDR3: TGCAGCGTTGTAGGGGTACAGCCCCAGCATTTT. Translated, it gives CSVVGVQPQHF. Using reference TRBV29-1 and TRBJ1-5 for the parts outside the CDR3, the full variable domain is SAVISQKPSRDICQRGTSLTIQCQVDSQVTMMFWYRQQPGQSLTLIATANQGSEATYESGFVIDKFPISRPNLTFSTLTVSNMSPEDSSIYLCSVVGVQPQHFGDGTRLSIL.

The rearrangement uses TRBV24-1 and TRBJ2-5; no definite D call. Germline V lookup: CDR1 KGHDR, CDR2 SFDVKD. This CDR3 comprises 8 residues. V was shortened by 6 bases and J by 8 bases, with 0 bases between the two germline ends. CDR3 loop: CATSTQYF. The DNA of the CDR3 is TGTGCCACCAGTACCCAGTACTTC.

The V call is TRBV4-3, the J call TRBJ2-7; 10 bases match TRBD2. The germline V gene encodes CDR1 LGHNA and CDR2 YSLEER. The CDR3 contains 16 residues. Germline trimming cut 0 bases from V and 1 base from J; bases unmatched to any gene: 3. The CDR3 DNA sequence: TGCGCCAGCAGCCAAGATCTAGCGGGGGCGTCCTACGAGCAGTACTTC. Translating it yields CASSQDLAGASYEQYF.

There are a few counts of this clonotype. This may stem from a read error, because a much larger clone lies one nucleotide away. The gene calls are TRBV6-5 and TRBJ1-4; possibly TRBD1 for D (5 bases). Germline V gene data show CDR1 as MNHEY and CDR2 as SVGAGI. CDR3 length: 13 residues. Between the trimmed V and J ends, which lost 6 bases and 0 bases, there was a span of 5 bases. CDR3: CASRGATNEKLFF. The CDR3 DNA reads TGTGCCAGCAGGGGGGCAACTAATGAAAAACTGTTTTTT.

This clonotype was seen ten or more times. The CDR3 coding sequence is TGTGCCAGCAGTTTCTGGGGCGAATCTGGAAACACCATATATTTT. Its translation: CASSFWGESGNTIYF. The chain uses TRBV28 and TRBJ1-3, with D maybe TRBD1 (5 bases). Trimming stripped 3 bases from V and 1 base from J, with 10 bases between. Germline V CDR1 and CDR2: MDHEN, SYDVKM. This CDR3 region has 15 residues.

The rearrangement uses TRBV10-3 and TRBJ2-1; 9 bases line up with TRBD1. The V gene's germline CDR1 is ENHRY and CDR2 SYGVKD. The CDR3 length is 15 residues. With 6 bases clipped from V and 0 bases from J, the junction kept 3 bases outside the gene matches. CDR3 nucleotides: TGTGCCATCAGGGGGACAGGGAGCTCCTACAATGAGCAGTTCTTC. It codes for CAIRGTGSSYNEQFF.

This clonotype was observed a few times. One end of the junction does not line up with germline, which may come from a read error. Written as DNA, the CDR3 is TGCAGCGTAGAAGCGGGAGGCACAGATACGCAGTATTTT. This encodes CSVEAGGTDTQYF. The rearrangement joins TRBV29-1 to TRBJ2-3; 8 nucleotides line up with TRBD2. CDR1 SQVTM and CDR2 ANQGSEA come from the germline V gene. The CDR3 runs 13 residues.

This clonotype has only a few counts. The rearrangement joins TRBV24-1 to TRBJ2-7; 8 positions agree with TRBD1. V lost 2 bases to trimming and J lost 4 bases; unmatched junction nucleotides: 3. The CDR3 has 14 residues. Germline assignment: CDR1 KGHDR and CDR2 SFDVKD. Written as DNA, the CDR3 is TGTGCCACCAGTGATTCAGGGGGCCGATACGAGCAGTACTTC. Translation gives CATSDSGGRYEQYF.

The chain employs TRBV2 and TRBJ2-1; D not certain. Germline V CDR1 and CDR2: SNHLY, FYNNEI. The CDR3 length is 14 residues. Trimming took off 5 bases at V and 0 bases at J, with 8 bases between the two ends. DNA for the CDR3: TGTGCCAGCAGTAGGCGTAGCTCCTACAATGAGCAGTTCTTC. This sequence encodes CASSRRSSYNEQFF. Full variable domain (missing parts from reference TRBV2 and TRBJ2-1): EPEVTQTPSHQVTQMGQEVILRCVPISNHLYFYWYRQILGQKVEFLVSFYNNEISEKSEIFDDQFSVERPDGSNFTLKIRSTKLEDSAMYFCASSRRSSYNEQFFGPGTRLTVL.

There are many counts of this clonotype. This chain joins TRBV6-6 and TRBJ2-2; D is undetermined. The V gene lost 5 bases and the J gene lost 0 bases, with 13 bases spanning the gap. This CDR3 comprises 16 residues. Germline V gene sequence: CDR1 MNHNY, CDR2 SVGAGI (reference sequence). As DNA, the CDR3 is TGTGCCAGCAGTAAATTAATGTCTACGAACACCGGGGAGCTGTTTTTT. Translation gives CASSKLMSTNTGELFF.

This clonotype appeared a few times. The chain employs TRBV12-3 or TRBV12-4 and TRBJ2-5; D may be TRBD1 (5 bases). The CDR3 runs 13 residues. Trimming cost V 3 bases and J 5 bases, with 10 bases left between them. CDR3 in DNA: TGTGCCAGCAGTTTTCAGGGTACGGAGACCCAGTACTTC. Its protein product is CASSFQGTETQYF.